The 20 T cell receptor beta chains reported below all come from one sample, sequenced in a study of cytomegalovirus exposure and HLA in healthy donors. 60 Vbeta and 13 Jbeta primers were used in PCR. Only in-frame clones appear in the TCRdb table, and some are missing; sequencing was by immunoSEQ multiplex PCR. The data contain about 150,000 clones, roughly 77% of them singletons. Input material: PBMCs. The receptors stem from a male donor in good health and CMV-seronegative.

With regard to this clone: The junction shows a germline mismatch at one end, possibly a read error. The gene calls are TRBV7-7 and TRBJ2-5; D is perhaps TRBD1 (6 bases). This CDR3 has 15 residues. CDR1 and CDR2 (germline): SSHAT, FNYEAQ (reference sequence). This chain's CDR3 is CASSLDRQTVETQYF. CDR3 DNA sequence: TGTGCTAGCAGCTTAGACAGGCAGACAGTGGAGACCCAGTACTTC.

This sequence joins TRBV21-1 and TRBJ2-5; the table's TRBD1 call for D was not verified on the DNA. TRBV21-1 corresponds to a pseudogene. This CDR3 contains 19 residues. In DNA form, the CDR3 reads TGTGCCAGCAGCTTCCGGGACATCGCGCCCCCCGCGTACCAAGAGACCCAGTACTTC. Its protein is CASSFRDIAPPAYQETQYF.

The chain uses TRBV12-5 and TRBJ2-1; a possible D gene is TRBD2 (6 bases). The V and J ends lost 7 bases and 4 bases respectively, with 11 bases between them. Per germline, CDR1 LGHNT and CDR2 FRNRAP. The CDR3 runs 13 residues. CDR3 coding DNA: TGTGCTAGTGAGGTAGCGGATTACAATGAGCAGTTCTTC. Its translation is CASEVADYNEQFF. Together with reference TRBV12-5 and TRBJ2-1, the CDR3 gives the full variable domain: DARVTQTPRHKVTEMGQEVTMRCQPILGHNTVFWYRQTMMQGLELLAYFRNRAPLDDSGMPKDRFSAEMPDATLATLKIQPSEPRDSAVYFCASEVADYNEQFFGPGTRLTVL.

The gene calls are TRBV10-1 and TRBJ2-2; perhaps TRBD1 as D (6 bases). Germline CDR1 and CDR2: WNHNN and SYGVQD (reference sequence). The CDR3 has 15 residues. Trimming stripped 1 base from V and 2 bases from J, with 8 bases between. The CDR3 region is CASSEWTENTGELFF. The CDR3 coding sequence is TGCGCCAGCAGTGAGTGGACAGAAAACACCGGGGAGCTGTTTTTT.

A few counts support this clone. The chain links TRBV14 to TRBJ1-1; tentatively, D is TRBD1 (5 bases). The V end was cut by 4 bases, the J end by 6 bases, with 27 bases between. This CDR3 comprises 18 residues. The V gene's germline CDR1 is SGHDN and CDR2 FVKESK. The CDR3 region has the DNA TGTGCCAGCAGCCGGCTAATTACGGGGGAGGGAACGATCGCTGAAGCTTTCTTT. As protein: CASSRLITGEGTIAEAFF.

V usage is TRBV15 and J usage is TRBJ1-4; D gene uncertain. The germline gives CDR1 LNHNV, CDR2 YYDKDF (reference sequence). V lost 0 bases and J lost 4, with 9 bases in between. CDR3 length: 15 residues. CDR3 in amino acids: CATSRDSQVNEKLFF. CDR3 bases: TGTGCCACCAGCAGAGATTCCCAGGTTAATGAAAAACTGTTTTTT. Looking up the rest from reference TRBV15 and TRBJ1-4 gives the full variable domain: DAMVIQNPRYQVTQFGKPVTLSCSQTLNHNVMYWYQQKSSQAPKLLFHYYDKDFNNEADTPDNFQSRRPNTSFCFLDIRSPGLGDTAMYLCATSRDSQVNEKLFFGSGTQLSVL.

The CDR3 here is CASSLEGLITEAFF. DNA for the CDR3: TGTGCCAGCAGCTTAGAGGGGTTGATAACTGAAGCTTTCTTT. The chain is built from TRBV7-9 and TRBJ1-1, with D possibly matching TRBD1 (5 bases). V was pared by 1 base and J by 5 bases, with 11 bases between. Per germline, CDR1 SEHNR and CDR2 FQNEAQ (reference sequence). The CDR3 sequence is 14 residues long.

Comment on this clone: The junction shows a germline mismatch at one end, possibly a read error. CDR3 DNA sequence: TGTGCCAGCAGCTTAGTAGGCGGGGGGGCCTCCGACGAGCAGTACTTC. Amino acid sequence: CASSLVGGGASDEQYF. The rearrangement links TRBV11-2 to TRBJ2-7, with TRBD2 matching 9 bases. The CDR3 consists of 16 residues. Germline V lookup: CDR1 SGHAT, CDR2 FQNNGV.

This CDR3 reads CASSPRTSGGGPRLYQETQYF. In nucleotides, the CDR3 is TGTGCCAGCAGTCCGAGGACTAGCGGGGGGGGGCCCCGCCTGTACCAAGAGACCCAGTACTTC. The J gene is TRBJ2-5, the V gene TRBV27, with 15 bases fitting TRBD2. J lost 0 bases, V lost 5 bases, and 16 bases had no gene match. Germline loops: CDR1 MNHEY, CDR2 SMNVEV (reference sequence). CDR3 length: 21 residues.

The rearrangement joins TRBV7-2 to TRBJ2-5, with D maybe TRBD2 (5 bases). The germline gives CDR1 SGHTA, CDR2 FQGNSA. Trimming took off 0 bases at V and 3 bases at J, with 8 bases between the two ends. This CDR3 comprises 14 residues. For the CDR3, the DNA is TGTGCCAGCAGCTTAGCTTCGGGGAAAGAGACCCAGTACTTC. It yields the protein CASSLASGKETQYF.

The rearrangement uses TRBV4-2 and TRBJ1-2; D gene ambiguous. This CDR3 is built from 15 residues. The germline CDR1 and CDR2 sequences are LGHNA and YNFKEQ. Trimming stripped 0 bases from V and 8 bases from J, with 16 bases between. CDR3 sequence (DNA): TGTGCCAGCAGCCAAGAAAACAGTGATGTTGCAGGCTACACCTTC. Encoded protein: CASSQENSDVAGYTF.

V is TRBV6-1 and J is TRBJ2-3; 12 positions match TRBD2. Germline values: CDR1 MNHNS, CDR2 SASEGT. The CDR3 contains 15 residues. The V segment lost 3 bases and the J segment 3 bases; nucleotides outside the gene matches: 1. The CDR3 DNA is TGTGCCAGCAGTGAGACTAGCGGGGGAACAGATACGCAGTATTTT. Its translation is CASSETSGGTDTQYF.

The V gene is TRBV18, the J gene TRBJ2-1; D is possibly TRBD1 (5 bases). CDR3 size: 14 residues. Trimming stripped 6 bases from V and 5 bases from J, with 14 bases between. CDR1 is KGHSH and CDR2 is LQKENI in the germline V gene. This CDR3 reads CASSRYDRNNEQFF. The CDR3 bases are TGTGCCAGCTCGAGATATGACAGAAACAATGAGCAGTTCTTC.

The chain has TRBV6-5 and TRBJ2-4; possible D gene TRBD1, 5 bases. V was clipped by 2 bases and J by 8 bases, with 13 bases between them. This CDR3 region has 14 residues. From germline, CDR1 is MNHEY and CDR2 SVGAGI. The CDR3 here is CASSYGAGLDIQYF. CDR3 nucleotides: TGTGCCAGCAGTTACGGCGCAGGGTTGGACATTCAGTACTTC.

The chain is built from TRBV4-3 and TRBJ1-2; D is undetermined. Trimming pared 5 bases from V and 0 bases from J, leaving 16 bases between. This CDR3 contains 16 residues. Germline V lookup: CDR1 LGHNA, CDR2 YSLEER. For the CDR3, the DNA is TGCGCCAGCAGCGGCCTCGGCCAGGTAGCTAACTATGGCTACACCTTC. Protein sequence: CASSGLGQVANYGYTF.

The chain has TRBV18 and TRBJ2-5; no firm D call. Germline assignment: CDR1 KGHSH and CDR2 LQKENI. The CDR3 loop spans 14 amino acids. Trimming cost V 3 bases and J 7 bases, with 15 bases left between them. Here the CDR3 reads CASSPKGVGGTQYF. For the CDR3, the DNA is TGTGCCAGCTCACCCAAAGGTGTCGGCGGGACCCAGTACTTC.

About this clone itself: A junction end diverges from the germline sequence, so it may reflect a read error. V and J are TRBV7-9 and TRBJ1-1, with TRBD1 identical over 12 bases. Germline CDR1 is SEHNR and CDR2 is FQNEAQ (reference sequence). CDR3 length: 16 residues. The CDR3 is CSSSLGGDRGRTEAFF. The CDR3, as DNA: TGTTCCAGCAGCTTAGGGGGGGACAGGGGGCGGACTGAAGCTTTCTTT.

The CDR3 sequence: CASSFDRVNQPQHF. Written as DNA, the CDR3 is TGTGCCAGCAGTTTCGACAGGGTCAATCAGCCCCAGCATTTT. The chain has TRBV6-5 and TRBJ1-5; 7 positions match TRBD1. V shed 4 bases and J 3 bases; nucleotides not matched to a gene: 3. Looked up from germline, CDR1 is MNHEY and CDR2 is SVGAGI. This CDR3 is built from 14 residues.

A note on this clone: This CDR3 is also generated by other DNA sequences in the sample. The CDR3 nucleotides read TGTGCCAGCTCACCCTCAGAGACCCAGTACTTC. This gives the protein CASSPSETQYF. This chain uses TRBV18 with TRBJ2-5; the D is unclear. V was cut by 3 bases and J by 4 bases, with 3 bases left in between. The germline gives CDR1 KGHSH, CDR2 LQKENI. CDR3 size: 11 residues.

V gene TRBV6-1 combines with J gene TRBJ1-5; D perhaps matches TRBD1 (6 bases). Germline loops: CDR1 MNHNS, CDR2 SASEGT. There are 14 residues in the CDR3. V gave up 5 bases and J gave up 7 bases, with 15 bases separating them. The CDR3 DNA is TGTGCCAGCAGTAAAACAGGGATGGGGCAGCCCCAGCATTTT. Translating gives CASSKTGMGQPQHF.